The 3 T cell receptor beta chains listed next were all sequenced from one sample in a study of long-term antiretroviral therapy in people with HIV. An immunoSEQ assay, version v3.0, was performed at survey level. TCRdb keeps only in-frame clones here, not all; method: immunoSEQ multiplex PCR. The repertoire holds more than 20,000 clones, more than 65% seen once, with 9.5% to 12% in the top ten. This material consisted of unsorted PBMCs, taken about 2.4 years after starting antiretroviral therapy. The receptors were gathered from a man aged 40-55 years with HIV.

The chain combines TRBV6-1 with TRBJ1-5, with a possible D match to TRBD1 (6 bases). V lost 7 bases to trimming and J lost 9 bases, with 19 bases between them. The germline CDR1 and CDR2 sequences are MNHNS and SASEGT. The CDR3 extends over 14 amino acids. CDR3 protein: CASIPDRGGGPQHF. In DNA, the CDR3 is TGTGCCAGCATCCCGGACAGAGGCGGAGGGCCCCAGCATTTT.

The rearrangement uses TRBV19 and TRBJ1-2; D remains ambiguous. The ends were cut back, 3 bases at V and 4 bases at J, with 12 bases in the middle. This CDR3 has 14 residues. Germline CDR1 and CDR2: LNHDA and SQIVND (reference sequence). The CDR3 here is CASSMSATLYGYTF. CDR3 sequence (DNA): TGTGCCAGTAGTATGTCCGCGACCCTCTATGGCTACACCTTC.

In nucleotides, the CDR3 is TGCGCCAGCAGCCGGGATGGGACAGGGGGTTACGAGCAGTACTTC. Residues: CASSRDGTGGYEQYF. The V and J genes are TRBV5-1 and TRBJ2-7; 11 nucleotides match TRBD1. The CDR3 has 15 amino acids. CDR1 and CDR2 from the germline V gene are SGHRS and YFSETQ. V lost 4 bases to trimming and J lost 4 bases; unmatched junction nucleotides: 7.